This TCR beta chain appears in the sequencing data of a study of blood T cell repertoires in COVID-19. Study context: Researchers got acute and convalescent COVID-19 samples from the United States, Italy and Spain. Sample material is recorded as cDNA or gDNA derived from T cells, B-cell-depleted T cells, or PBMCs.

Data came from immunoSEQ multiplex PCR; TCRdb stores just in-frame clones and leaves some out. The table includes approximately 74,000 clones, around 90% detected once. CDR1 and CDR2 (germline): LGHDT, YNNKEL (reference sequence). This CDR3 spans 12 amino acids. Trimming left V 3 bases short and J 7 bases short, with 9 bases between. V gene TRBV3-1 (or the pseudogene TRBV3-2) combines with J gene TRBJ1-1, with a weak D call TRBD1 (6 bases). This sequence was found in a man in his 70s with acute or convalescent COVID-19. The sample comprised peripheral blood. CDR3 DNA: TGTGCCAGCAGCCAGCCGGACAGTGAAGCTTTCTTT. Its translation: CASSQPDSEAFF.